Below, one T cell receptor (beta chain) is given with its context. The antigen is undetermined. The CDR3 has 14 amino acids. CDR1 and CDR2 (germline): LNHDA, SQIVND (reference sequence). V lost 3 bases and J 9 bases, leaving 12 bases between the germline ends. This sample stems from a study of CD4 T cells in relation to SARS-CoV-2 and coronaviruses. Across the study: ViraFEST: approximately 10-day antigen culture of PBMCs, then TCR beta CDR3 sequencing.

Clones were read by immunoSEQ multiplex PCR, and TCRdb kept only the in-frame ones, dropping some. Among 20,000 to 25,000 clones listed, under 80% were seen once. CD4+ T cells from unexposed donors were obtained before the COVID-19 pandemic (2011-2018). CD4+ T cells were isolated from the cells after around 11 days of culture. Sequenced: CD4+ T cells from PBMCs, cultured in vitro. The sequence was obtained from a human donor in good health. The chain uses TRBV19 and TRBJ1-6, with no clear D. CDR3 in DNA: TGTGCCAGTAGTATTTATTACAGAGCTTCACCCCTCCACTTT. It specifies CASSIYYRASPLHF. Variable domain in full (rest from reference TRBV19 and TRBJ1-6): DGGITQSPKYLFRKEGQNVTLSCEQNLNHDAMYWYRQDPGQGLRLIYYSQIVNDFQKGDIAEGYSVSREKKESFPLTVTSAQKNPTAFYLCASSIYYRASPLHFGNGTRLTVT.